This T cell receptor beta chain appears in the sequencing data of a study of CD8 T cells in Susac syndrome. V lost 5 bases to trimming and J lost 7 bases; unmatched junction nucleotides: 7. The CDR3 covers 13 residues. Per germline, CDR1 SQVTM and CDR2 ANQGSEA. Points from the study as a whole: It was acknowledged in the study that its TCR sequencing and HLA analysis involved a relatively small number of individuals.

Random-hexamer reverse transcription was applied to roughly 0.45 to 1 ug RNA. TCRdb used MiXCR to reprocess the immunoSEQ multiplex PCR reads, holding one entry per CDR3 protein. The data contain about 100,000 distinct CDR3 sequences, over 80% of them singletons. Sequencing of TCR beta covered CD8+ and CD4+ T cells obtained from blood. This clonotype was recorded once. The antigen remains undetermined. The chain links TRBV29-1 to TRBJ1-2, with 10 bases aligning to TRBD1. Sequences were obtained from CD8+ T cells from PBMCs. The clonotype originates from a human donor in good health. The CDR3 here is CSVKQTGGAGYTF. The CDR3 DNA follows: TGCAGCGTTAAACAGACAGGGGGCGCTGGCTACACCTTC.